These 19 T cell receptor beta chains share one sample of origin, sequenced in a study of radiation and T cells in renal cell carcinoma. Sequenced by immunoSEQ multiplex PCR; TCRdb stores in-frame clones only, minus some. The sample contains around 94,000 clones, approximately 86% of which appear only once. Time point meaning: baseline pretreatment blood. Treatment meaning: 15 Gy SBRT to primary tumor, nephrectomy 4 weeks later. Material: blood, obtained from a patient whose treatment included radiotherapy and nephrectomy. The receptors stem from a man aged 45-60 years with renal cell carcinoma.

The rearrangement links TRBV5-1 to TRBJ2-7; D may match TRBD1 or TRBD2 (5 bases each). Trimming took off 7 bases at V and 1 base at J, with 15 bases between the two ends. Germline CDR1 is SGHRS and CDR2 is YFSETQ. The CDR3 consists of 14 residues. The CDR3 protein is CASDRDGESYEQYF. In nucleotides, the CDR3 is TGCGCCAGCGACCGGGACGGAGAGTCCTACGAGCAGTACTTC.

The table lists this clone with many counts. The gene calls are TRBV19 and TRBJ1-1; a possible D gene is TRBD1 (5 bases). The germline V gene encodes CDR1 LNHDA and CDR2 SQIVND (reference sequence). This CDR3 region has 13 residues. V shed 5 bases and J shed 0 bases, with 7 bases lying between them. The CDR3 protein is CASSVQVNTEAFF. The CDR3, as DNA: TGTGCCAGTAGTGTACAGGTGAACACTGAAGCTTTCTTT.

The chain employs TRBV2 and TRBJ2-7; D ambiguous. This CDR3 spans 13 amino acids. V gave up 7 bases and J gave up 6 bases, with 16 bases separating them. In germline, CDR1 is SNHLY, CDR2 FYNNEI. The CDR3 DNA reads TGTGCCAGCAATCGGGCCCTCCGCAGCGAGCAGTACTTC. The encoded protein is CASNRALRSEQYF.

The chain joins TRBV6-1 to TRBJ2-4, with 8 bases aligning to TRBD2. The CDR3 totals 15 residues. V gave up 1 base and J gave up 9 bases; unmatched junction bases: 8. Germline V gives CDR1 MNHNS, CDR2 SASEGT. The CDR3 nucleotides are TGTGCCAGCAGTGAAGGGGGACTAGTTATGCCCATTCAGTACTTC. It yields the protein CASSEGGLVMPIQYF.

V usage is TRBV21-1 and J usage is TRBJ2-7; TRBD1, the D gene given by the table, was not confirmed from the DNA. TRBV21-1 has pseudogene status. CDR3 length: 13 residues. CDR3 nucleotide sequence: TGTGCCAGCAGCAGAGACCTCAGGCTGGGGCAGTACTTC. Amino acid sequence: CASSRDLRLGQYF.

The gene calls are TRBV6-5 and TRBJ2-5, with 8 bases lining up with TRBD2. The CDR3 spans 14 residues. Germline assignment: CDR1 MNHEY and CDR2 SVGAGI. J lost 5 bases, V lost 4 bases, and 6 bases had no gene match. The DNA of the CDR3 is TGTGCCAGCAGTTTCCTTAGCGGGGACGAGACCCAGTACTTC. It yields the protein CASSFLSGDETQYF.

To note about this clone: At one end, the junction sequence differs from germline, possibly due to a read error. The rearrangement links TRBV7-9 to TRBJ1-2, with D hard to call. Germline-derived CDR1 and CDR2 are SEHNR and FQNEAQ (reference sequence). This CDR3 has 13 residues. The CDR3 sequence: CASRLGVNYGYTF. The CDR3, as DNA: TGTGCCAGCAGATTAGGAGTTAACTATGGCTACACCTTC.

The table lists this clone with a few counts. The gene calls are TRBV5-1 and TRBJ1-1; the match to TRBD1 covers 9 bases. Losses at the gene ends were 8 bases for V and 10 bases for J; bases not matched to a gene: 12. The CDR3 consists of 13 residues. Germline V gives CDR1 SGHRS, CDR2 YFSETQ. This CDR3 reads CASQSGTGYRAFF. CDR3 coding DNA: TGCGCCAGTCAATCCGGGACAGGGTATCGAGCTTTCTTT.

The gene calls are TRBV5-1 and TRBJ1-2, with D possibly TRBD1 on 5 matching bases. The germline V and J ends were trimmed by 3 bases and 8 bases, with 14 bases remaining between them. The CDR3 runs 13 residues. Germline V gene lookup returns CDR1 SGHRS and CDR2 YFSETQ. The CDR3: CASSSEQADGYTF. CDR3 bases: TGCGCCAGCAGCTCGGAACAGGCTGACGGCTACACCTTC.

CDR3 sequence: CASMRFLDYEQYF. As DNA, the CDR3 is TGTGCCAGCATGAGATTCCTCGACTACGAGCAGTACTTC. The genes are TRBV2 and TRBJ2-7; no definite D call. The CDR3 has 13 amino acids. V lost 7 bases, J lost 3 bases, and 13 bases lay in between. Looked up from germline, CDR1 is SNHLY and CDR2 is FYNNEI.

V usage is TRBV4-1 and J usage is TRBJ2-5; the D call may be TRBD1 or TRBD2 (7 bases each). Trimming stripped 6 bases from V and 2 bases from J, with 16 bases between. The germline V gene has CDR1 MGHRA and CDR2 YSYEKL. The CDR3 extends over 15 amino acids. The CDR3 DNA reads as TGCGCCAGCAGATGGGAGGGACAGAAGCAAGAGACCCAGTACTTC. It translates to CASRWEGQKQETQYF.

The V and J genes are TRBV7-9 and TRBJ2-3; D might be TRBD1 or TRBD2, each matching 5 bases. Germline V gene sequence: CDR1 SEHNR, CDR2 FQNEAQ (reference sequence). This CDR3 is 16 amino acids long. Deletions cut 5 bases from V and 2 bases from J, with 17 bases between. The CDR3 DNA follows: TGTGCCAGCAGCCCCACCACGGGACCTTTCACAGATACGCAGTATTTT. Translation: CASSPTTGPFTDTQYF.

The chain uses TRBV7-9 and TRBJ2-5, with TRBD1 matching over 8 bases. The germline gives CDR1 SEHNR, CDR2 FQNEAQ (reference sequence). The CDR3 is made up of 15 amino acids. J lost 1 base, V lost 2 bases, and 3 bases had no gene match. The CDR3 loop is CASSLPGTGQETQYF. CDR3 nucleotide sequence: TGTGCCAGCAGCTTACCCGGGACAGGCCAAGAGACCCAGTACTTC.

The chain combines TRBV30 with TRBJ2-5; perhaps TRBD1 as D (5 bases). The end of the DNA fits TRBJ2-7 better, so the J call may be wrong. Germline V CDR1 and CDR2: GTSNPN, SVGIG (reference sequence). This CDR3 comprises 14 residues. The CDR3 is CAWSVPPGQYEQYF. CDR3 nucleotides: TGTGCCTGGAGTGTACCTCCAGGGCAGTACGAGCAGTACTTC.

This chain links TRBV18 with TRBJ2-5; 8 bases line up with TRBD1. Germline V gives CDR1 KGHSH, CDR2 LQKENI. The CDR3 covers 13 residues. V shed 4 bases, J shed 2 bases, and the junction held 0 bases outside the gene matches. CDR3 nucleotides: TGTGCCAGCTCACGGGACAGGCAAGAGACCCAGTACTTC. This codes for CASSRDRQETQYF.

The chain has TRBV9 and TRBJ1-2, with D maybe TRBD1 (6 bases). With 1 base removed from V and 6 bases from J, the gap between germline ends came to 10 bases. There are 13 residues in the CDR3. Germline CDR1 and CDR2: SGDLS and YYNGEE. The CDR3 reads CASSVQGRDGYTF. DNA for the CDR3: TGTGCCAGCAGCGTACAGGGGAGAGATGGCTACACCTTC.

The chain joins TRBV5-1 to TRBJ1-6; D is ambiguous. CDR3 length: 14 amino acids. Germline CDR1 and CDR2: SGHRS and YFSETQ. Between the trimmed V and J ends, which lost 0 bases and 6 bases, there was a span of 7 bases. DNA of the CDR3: TGCGCCAGCAGCTTGGCACAGCTTAATTCACCCCTCCACTTT. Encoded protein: CASSLAQLNSPLHF. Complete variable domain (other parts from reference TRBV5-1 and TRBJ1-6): KAGVTQTPRYLIKTRGQQVTLSCSPISGHRSVSWYQQTPGQGLQFLFEYFSETQRNKGNFPGRFSGRQFSNSRSEMNVSTLELGDSALYLCASSLAQLNSPLHFGNGTRLTVT.

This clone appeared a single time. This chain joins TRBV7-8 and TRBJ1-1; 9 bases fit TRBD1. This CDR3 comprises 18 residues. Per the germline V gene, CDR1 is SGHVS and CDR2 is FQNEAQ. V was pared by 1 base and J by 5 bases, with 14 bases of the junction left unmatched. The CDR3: CASSLEGWTGVLGTEAFF. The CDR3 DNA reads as TGTGCCAGCAGCTTAGAGGGTTGGACAGGGGTGTTGGGGACTGAAGCTTTCTTT.

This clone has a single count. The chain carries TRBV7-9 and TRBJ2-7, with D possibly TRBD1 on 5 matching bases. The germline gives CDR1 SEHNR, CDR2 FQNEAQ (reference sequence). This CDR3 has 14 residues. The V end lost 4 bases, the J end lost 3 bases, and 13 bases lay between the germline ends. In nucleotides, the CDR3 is TGTGCCAGCAGCTCCTCAGGGAAGAGCTACGAGCAGTACTTC. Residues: CASSSSGKSYEQYF. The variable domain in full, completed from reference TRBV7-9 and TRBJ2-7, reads DTGVSQNPRHKITKRGQNVTFRCDPISEHNRLYWYRQTLGQGPEFLTYFQNEAQLEKSRLLSDRFSAERPKGSFSTLEIQRTEQGDSAMYLCASSSSGKSYEQYFGPGTRLTVT.